A selection of T cell receptor beta chains follows, all from one sample in a study of control samples from healthy donors and cancer patients. The protocol was immunoSEQ multiplex PCR, while the TCRdb copy is restricted to in-frame clones and leaves out a portion. The sample holds 400,000 to 450,000 clones; 75% to 95% are singletons and the top ten take 5.5% to 7.5%. The sequenced material came from PBMCs. The receptors were gathered from a man aged 35-49 years with head and neck cancer. CDR3s include the opening cysteine and the closing phenylalanine or tryptophan. Each record gives: D gene, J gene, clone size, V gene, CDR3 DNA, CDR3 protein. A D gene is named only where the DNA matches it firmly. Size tells how often a clone was seen (once, few, many) or the class of an expanded clone, and some rows leave it out.

D gene: NA; J gene: TRBJ2-6; clone size: NA; V gene: TRBV18; CDR3 DNA: TGTGCCAGCTCACCACCGACTGGGGCCAACGTCCTGACTTTC; CDR3 protein: CASSPPTGANVLTF
D gene: TRBD2; J gene: TRBJ2-7; clone size: once; V gene: TRBV5-6; CDR3 DNA: TGTGCCAGCAGCCTTAGCGGGGGGCCCACCTACGAGCAGTACTTC; CDR3 protein: CASSLSGGPTYEQYF
D gene: TRBD2; J gene: TRBJ2-7; clone size: NA; V gene: TRBV28; CDR3 DNA: TGTGCCAGCAGCCTGGGGGGGACCGAGCAGTACTTC; CDR3 protein: CASSLGGTEQYF
D gene: NA; J gene: TRBJ1-1; clone size: NA; V gene: TRBV6-2/TRBV6-3; CDR3 DNA: TGTGCCAGCAGTTACGGCGGGACTGAAGCTTTCTTT; CDR3 protein: CASSYGGTEAFF
D gene: TRBD1; J gene: TRBJ2-2; clone size: NA; V gene: TRBV28; CDR3 DNA: TGTGCCAGCCTCGACAGGGGTGCGATCGGGGAGCTGTTTTTT; CDR3 protein: CASLDRGAIGELFF
D gene: NA; J gene: TRBJ1-2; clone size: NA; V gene: TRBV7-3; CDR3 DNA: TGTGCCAGCAGCTTAAATCGGGGTGACTATGGCTACACCTTC; CDR3 protein: CASSLNRGDYGYTF
D gene: NA; J gene: TRBJ2-1; clone size: NA; V gene: TRBV19; CDR3 DNA: TGTGCCAGTAGCCTATTGGGGAAAAATGAGCAGTTCTTC; CDR3 protein: CASSLLGKNEQFF
D gene: NA; J gene: TRBJ2-7; clone size: NA; V gene: TRBV7-2; CDR3 DNA: TGTGCCAGCAGCACCTCAGGGAACTACGAGCAGTACTTC; CDR3 protein: CASSTSGNYEQYF
D gene: TRBD2; J gene: TRBJ2-5; clone size: NA; V gene: TRBV6-6; CDR3 DNA: TGTGCCAGCAGTTACCCCCTCCTAGCGGAAGAGACCCAGTACTTC; CDR3 protein: CASSYPLLAEETQYF
D gene: NA; J gene: TRBJ2-5; clone size: NA; V gene: TRBV5-1; CDR3 DNA: TGCGCCAGCAGCTTTGGGGGGACCGAGACCCAGTACTTC; CDR3 protein: CASSFGGTETQYF
D gene: NA; J gene: TRBJ1-5; clone size: NA; V gene: TRBV5-5; CDR3 DNA: TGTGCCAGCAGCTCTTATAGCAATCAGCCCCAGCATTTT; CDR3 protein: CASSSYSNQPQHF
D gene: NA; J gene: TRBJ2-7; clone size: NA; V gene: TRBV6-6; CDR3 DNA: TGTGCCTGCAAGCCGACAGGTTCCTACGAGCAGTACTTC; CDR3 protein: CACKPTGSYEQYF
D gene: TRBD1; J gene: TRBJ1-2; clone size: NA; V gene: TRBV27; CDR3 DNA: TGTGCCAGCAGTACGGGACAGGGCCCTGACTATGGCTACACCTTC; CDR3 protein: CASSTGQGPDYGYTF
D gene: NA; J gene: TRBJ1-5; clone size: NA; V gene: TRBV27; CDR3 DNA: TGTGCCAGCAGTTTTCAGGCGGGGAGCAATCAGCCCCAGCATTTT; CDR3 protein: CASSFQAGSNQPQHF
D gene: NA; J gene: TRBJ1-2; clone size: NA; V gene: TRBV11-2; CDR3 DNA: TGTGCCAGCAGCGGCGGGACGAGGATTTCTTATGGCTACACCTTC; CDR3 protein: CASSGGTRISYGYTF
D gene: NA; J gene: TRBJ2-1; clone size: once; V gene: TRBV14; CDR3 DNA: TGTGCCAGCAGCCAAGAGGCGGCAACCTACAATGAGCAGTTCTTC; CDR3 protein: CASSQEAATYNEQFF
D gene: TRBD2; J gene: TRBJ2-3; clone size: NA; V gene: TRBV6-1; CDR3 DNA: TGTGCCAGCAGTGGCCTAGCGGTATCTAGCACAGATACGCAGTATTTT; CDR3 protein: CASSGLAVSSTDTQYF
D gene: NA; J gene: TRBJ1-1; clone size: NA; V gene: TRBV7-2; CDR3 DNA: TGTGCCAGCAGCATCCCGGGGGATTACACTGAAGCTTTCTTT; CDR3 protein: CASSIPGDYTEAFF
D gene: TRBD1; J gene: TRBJ2-7; clone size: NA; V gene: TRBV6-2/TRBV6-3; CDR3 DNA: TGTGCCAGCAGTTTAAGACAGGGGGCGATTGACTACGAGCAGTACTTC; CDR3 protein: CASSLRQGAIDYEQYF
D gene: TRBD2; J gene: TRBJ2-7; clone size: NA; V gene: TRBV30; CDR3 DNA: TGTGCCTGGAGTAACTCACTAGCGGGGGCCTCCTACGAGCAGTACTTC; CDR3 protein: CAWSNSLAGASYEQYF
D gene: TRBD2; J gene: TRBJ2-1; clone size: NA; V gene: TRBV10-3; CDR3 DNA: TGTGCCATCAGTGAGTCGCGGGAGTCGAACAATGAGCAGTTCTTC; CDR3 protein: CAISESRESNNEQFF
D gene: TRBD1; J gene: TRBJ1-1; clone size: NA; V gene: TRBV5-1; CDR3 DNA: TGCGCCAGCAGCCAGCTACAGGGGGCGGCGACTGAAGCTTTCTTT; CDR3 protein: CASSQLQGAATEAFF
D gene: TRBD1; J gene: TRBJ2-7; clone size: NA; V gene: TRBV18; CDR3 DNA: TGTGCCAGCCGCCGGGACAGGGGGCGATGGGAGCAGTACTTC; CDR3 protein: CASRRDRGRWEQYF
D gene: NA; J gene: TRBJ2-3; clone size: few; V gene: TRBV6-1; CDR3 DNA: TGTGCCAGCAGTGAAAGTCGCGGGGAAACAGATACGCAGTATTTT; CDR3 protein: CASSESRGETDTQYF
D gene: NA; J gene: TRBJ1-1; clone size: NA; V gene: TRBV7-9; CDR3 DNA: TGTGCCAGCAGCTTGGCGCATACTAACACTGAAGCTTTCTTT; CDR3 protein: CASSLAHTNTEAFF
D gene: NA; J gene: TRBJ2-3; clone size: NA; V gene: TRBV20-1; CDR3 DNA: TGCAGTGCTAGTGGTAGCGAAAGTACGCAGTATTTT; CDR3 protein: CSASGSESTQYF
D gene: TRBD2; J gene: TRBJ2-1; clone size: NA; V gene: TRBV6-2/TRBV6-3; CDR3 DNA: TGTGCCAGCAGTCACCCGTGGCGGGGGGCTGGCAATGAGCAGTTCTTC; CDR3 protein: CASSHPWRGAGNEQFF
D gene: NA; J gene: TRBJ1-2; clone size: NA; V gene: TRBV3-1/TRBV3-2; CDR3 DNA: TGTGCCAGCAGCTCCGGGGGTAGGGGAGGAGGCTACACCTTC; CDR3 protein: CASSSGGRGGGYTF
D gene: TRBD2; J gene: TRBJ2-5; clone size: NA; V gene: TRBV5-8; CDR3 DNA: TGTGCCAGCAGCTTGGCCACGAGCGGGGGGGGTCATGAGACCCAGTACTTC; CDR3 protein: CASSLATSGGGHETQYF
D gene: TRBD1; J gene: TRBJ2-6; clone size: NA; V gene: TRBV30; CDR3 DNA: TGTGCCTGGAGTTTTTCAGGGGGCGCCAGAAACGTCCTGACTTTC; CDR3 protein: CAWSFSGGARNVLTF
D gene: NA; J gene: TRBJ2-3; clone size: NA; V gene: TRBV5-1; CDR3 DNA: TGCGCCAGCAGCTTGGATGGACGGAGCACAGATACGCAGTATTTT; CDR3 protein: CASSLDGRSTDTQYF
D gene: TRBD2; J gene: TRBJ2-1; clone size: NA; V gene: TRBV7-9; CDR3 DNA: TGTGCCAGCAGCTTAAGAGCGGGGAATAACAATGAGCAGTTCTTC; CDR3 protein: CASSLRAGNNNEQFF
D gene: NA; J gene: TRBJ1-1; clone size: NA; V gene: TRBV25-1; CDR3 DNA: TGTGCCAGCACCGAGGGGCTGAACACTGAAGCTTTCTTT; CDR3 protein: CASTEGLNTEAFF
D gene: TRBD1; J gene: TRBJ2-1; clone size: NA; V gene: TRBV30; CDR3 DNA: TGTGCCTGGAGCCGAGCCGGGACAGGCGGTCGTAGAGAGCAGTTCTTC; CDR3 protein: CAWSRAGTGGRREQFF
D gene: NA; J gene: TRBJ2-7; clone size: NA; V gene: TRBV5-4; CDR3 DNA: TGTGCCAGCAGCGTACAGCCGGGACTGATCTACGAGCAGTACTTC; CDR3 protein: CASSVQPGLIYEQYF
D gene: TRBD1; J gene: TRBJ2-7; clone size: NA; V gene: TRBV7-2; CDR3 DNA: TGTGCCAGCAGTTGGGACAGGGGATCCTACGAGCAGTACTTC; CDR3 protein: CASSWDRGSYEQYF
D gene: NA; J gene: TRBJ2-3; clone size: NA; V gene: TRBV3-1/TRBV3-2; CDR3 DNA: TGTGCCAGCAGCCAAAACAGCGTGAGCACAGATACGCAGTATTTT; CDR3 protein: CASSQNSVSTDTQYF
D gene: NA; J gene: TRBJ1-3; clone size: NA; V gene: TRBV9; CDR3 DNA: TGTGCCAGCAGCGGTGGGACGCGCGGGAACACCATATATTTT; CDR3 protein: CASSGGTRGNTIYF
D gene: NA; J gene: TRBJ1-6; clone size: NA; V gene: TRBV28; CDR3 DNA: TGTGCCAGCAGTTTAGGTAGCAGCTCCTATAATTCACCCCTCCACTTT; CDR3 protein: CASSLGSSSYNSPLHF
D gene: NA; J gene: TRBJ2-2; clone size: NA; V gene: TRBV18; CDR3 DNA: TGTGCCAGCTCACCGGTCGGGAACACCGGGGAGCTGTTTTTT; CDR3 protein: CASSPVGNTGELFF